This record covers a single TCR beta chain. In the source study's methods: Counts of nucleated cells, estimated from reference gene primer amplification, were obtained. Using immunoSEQ multiplex PCR, the repertoire was profiled, and TCRdb retains in-frame clones only, with some absent. The V and J calls and clone size were taken over from that table, and D and trimming were inferred from the DNA. The table lists a few hundred thousand clones, 75% to 90% of them singletons. This CDR3 is 11 amino acids long. Trimming removed 4 bases from V and 9 bases from J, with 7 bases in between. From germline, CDR1 is LNHDA and CDR2 SQIVND (reference sequence). The sample comes from a study of blood T cell repertoires in COVID-19. Background on the study: T cells, B-cell-depleted T cells, or PBMCs supplied cDNA or gDNA.

The chain employs TRBV19 and TRBJ2-1; D not certain. This TCR came from a woman aged 30 to 39 who had recovered from COVID-19. What was sequenced was PBMCs or T cells enriched from blood (not recorded which). DNA for the CDR3: TGTGCCAGTAGTACGACATCTGAGCAGTTCTTC. This translates into CASSTTSEQFF.